These 8 T cell receptor beta chains came from one sample sequenced in a study of CD8 T cells in Susac syndrome. With random hexamers, roughly 0.45 to 1 ug RNA was reverse transcribed. MiXCR, applied by TCRdb to the immunoSEQ multiplex PCR reads, yields one record per CDR3 protein. The data contain 95,000 to 150,000 distinct CDR3 sequences, over 90% of them singletons. Specimen: CD4+ T cells from PBMCs. The receptors come from a human donor with Susac syndrome.

The gene calls are TRBV7-2 and TRBJ1-4; TRBD1 aligns across 9 bases. The junction had 2 bases not matched to a gene; V was cut back by 3 bases and J by 6 bases. This CDR3 has 14 residues. Germline V lookup: CDR1 SGHTA, CDR2 FQGNSA. The CDR3 DNA is TGTGCCAGCAGCTTTAGGACAGGGGATGAAAAACTGTTTTTT. Amino acid sequence: CASSFRTGDEKLFF. Based on the CDR3 plus reference TRBV7-2 and TRBJ1-4, the full variable domain is GAGVSQSPSNKVTEKGKDVELRCDPISGHTALYWYRQSLGQGLEFLIYFQGNSAPDKSGLPSDRFSAERTGGSVSTLTIQRTQQEDSAVYLCASSFRTGDEKLFFGSGTQLSVL.

The gene calls are TRBV29-1 and TRBJ2-3; TRBD2 matches 7 bases. The V and J ends lost 6 bases and 1 base, in that order; junction bases with no gene match: 7. The CDR3 contains 14 residues. The germline V gene encodes CDR1 SQVTM and CDR2 ANQGSEA. CDR3 sequence reads: CSVATSVGTDTQYF. The CDR3 coding sequence is TGCAGCGTCGCCACTAGCGTGGGCACAGATACGCAGTATTTT.

The J gene is TRBJ1-1, the V gene TRBV7-2; D perhaps matches TRBD1 (5 bases). The germline gives CDR1 SGHTA, CDR2 FQGNSA. With 3 bases removed from V and 4 bases from J, the gap between germline ends came to 9 bases. The CDR3 runs to 13 residues. This chain's CDR3 is CASSLGPFTEAFF. The CDR3 coding sequence is TGTGCCAGCAGCTTGGGACCCTTCACTGAAGCTTTCTTT. The full variable domain, with the rest looked up from reference TRBV7-2 and TRBJ1-1, is GAGVSQSPSNKVTEKGKDVELRCDPISGHTALYWYRQSLGQGLEFLIYFQGNSAPDKSGLPSDRFSAERTGGSVSTLTIQRTQQEDSAVYLCASSLGPFTEAFFGQGTRLTVV.

The genes are TRBV7-2 and TRBJ2-5; 7 positions match TRBD1. CDR1 is SGHTA and CDR2 is FQGNSA in the germline V gene. This CDR3 has 15 amino acids. V shed 5 bases and J 1 base; nucleotides not matched to a gene: 7. CDR3 region: CASSAIRDSQETQYF. The CDR3 DNA reads as TGTGCCAGCAGCGCCATACGGGACAGCCAAGAGACCCAGTACTTC.

The gene calls are TRBV15 and TRBJ2-7, with 7 positions matching TRBD2. In germline, CDR1 is LNHNV, CDR2 YYDKDF (reference sequence). CDR3 length equals 17 residues. V was clipped by 7 bases and J by 5 bases; unmatched bases: 20. The DNA of the CDR3 is TGTGCCACCACGAAGCTGCTAGCGGACCCCGTAGACAACGAGCAGTACTTC. Translation: CATTKLLADPVDNEQYF.

The chain has TRBV15 and TRBJ2-5; no clear D gene. With 0 bases removed from V and 2 bases from J, the gap between germline ends came to 4 bases. Per the germline V gene, CDR1 is LNHNV and CDR2 is YYDKDF (reference sequence). The CDR3 length is 13 residues. CDR3 sequence (DNA): TGTGCCACCAGCAGAGAGGGACAAGAGACCCAGTACTTC. This translates into CATSREGQETQYF. The full variable domain, rest sourced from reference TRBV15 and TRBJ2-5, is DAMVIQNPRYQVTQFGKPVTLSCSQTLNHNVMYWYQQKSSQAPKLLFHYYDKDFNNEADTPDNFQSRRPNTSFCFLDIRSPGLGDTAMYLCATSREGQETQYFGPGTRLLVL.

The chain joins TRBV18 to TRBJ2-2; D could derive from TRBD1 or TRBD2 (5 bases each). Trimming took off 2 bases at V and 6 bases at J, with 16 bases between the two ends. The CDR3 is 16 amino acids. CDR1 is KGHSH, CDR2 LQKENI, per germline. CDR3 residues: CASSPRGDQLPGELFF. For the CDR3, the DNA is TGTGCCAGCTCACCAAGGGGAGATCAGTTGCCCGGGGAGCTGTTTTTT.

The gene calls are TRBV14 and TRBJ2-1; tentative D call: TRBD1 (6 bases). Per germline, CDR1 SGHDN and CDR2 FVKESK. The ends were cut back, 3 bases at V and 10 bases at J, with 10 bases in the middle. There are 12 residues in the CDR3. The CDR3 coding sequence is TGTGCCAGCAGCCAGGCCGGACAGGAGCAGTTCTTC. The encoded protein is CASSQAGQEQFF.